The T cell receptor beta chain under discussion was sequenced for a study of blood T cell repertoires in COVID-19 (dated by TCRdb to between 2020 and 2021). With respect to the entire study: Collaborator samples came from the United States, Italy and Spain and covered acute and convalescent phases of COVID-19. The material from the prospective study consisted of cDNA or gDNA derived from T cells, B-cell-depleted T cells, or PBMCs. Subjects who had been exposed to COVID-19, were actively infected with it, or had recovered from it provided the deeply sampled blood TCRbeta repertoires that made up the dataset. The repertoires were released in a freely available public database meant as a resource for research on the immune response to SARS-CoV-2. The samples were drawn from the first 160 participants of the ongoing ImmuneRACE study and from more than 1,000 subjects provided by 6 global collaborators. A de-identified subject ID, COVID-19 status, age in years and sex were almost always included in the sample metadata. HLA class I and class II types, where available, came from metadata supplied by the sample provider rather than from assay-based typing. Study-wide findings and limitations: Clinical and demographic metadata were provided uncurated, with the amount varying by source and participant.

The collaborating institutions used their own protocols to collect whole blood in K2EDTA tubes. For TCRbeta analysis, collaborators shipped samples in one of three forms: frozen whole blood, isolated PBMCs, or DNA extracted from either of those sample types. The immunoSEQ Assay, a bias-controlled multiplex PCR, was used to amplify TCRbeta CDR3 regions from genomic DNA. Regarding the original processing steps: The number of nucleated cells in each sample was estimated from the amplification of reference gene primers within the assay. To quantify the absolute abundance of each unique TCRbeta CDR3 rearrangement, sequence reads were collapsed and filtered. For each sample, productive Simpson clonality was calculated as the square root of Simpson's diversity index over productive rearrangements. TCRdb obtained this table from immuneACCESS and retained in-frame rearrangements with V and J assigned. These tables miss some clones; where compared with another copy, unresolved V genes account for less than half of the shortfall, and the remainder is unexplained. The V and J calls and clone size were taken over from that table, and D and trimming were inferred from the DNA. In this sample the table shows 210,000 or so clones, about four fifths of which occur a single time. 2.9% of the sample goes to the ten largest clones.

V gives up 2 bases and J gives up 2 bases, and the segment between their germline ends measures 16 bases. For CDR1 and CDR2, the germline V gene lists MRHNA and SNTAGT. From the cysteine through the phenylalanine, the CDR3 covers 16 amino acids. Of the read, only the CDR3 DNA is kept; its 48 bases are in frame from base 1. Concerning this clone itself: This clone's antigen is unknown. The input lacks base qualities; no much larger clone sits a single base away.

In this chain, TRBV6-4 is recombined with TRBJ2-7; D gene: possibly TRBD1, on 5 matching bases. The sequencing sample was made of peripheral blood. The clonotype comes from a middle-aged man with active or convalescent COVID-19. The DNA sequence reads TGTGCCAGCAGTGACGCCCGACAGTACTTAACCTACGAGCAGTACTTC. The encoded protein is CASSDARQYLTYEQYF.